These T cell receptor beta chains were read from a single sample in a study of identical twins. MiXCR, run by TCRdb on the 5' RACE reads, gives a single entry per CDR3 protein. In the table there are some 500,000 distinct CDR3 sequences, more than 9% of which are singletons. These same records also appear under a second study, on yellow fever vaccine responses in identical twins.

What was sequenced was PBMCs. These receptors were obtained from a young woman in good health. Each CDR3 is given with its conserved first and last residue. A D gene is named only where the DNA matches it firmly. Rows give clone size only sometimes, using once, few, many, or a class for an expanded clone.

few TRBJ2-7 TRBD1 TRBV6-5 CASSYGDRGPSGYEQYF TGTGCCAGCAGTTATGGGGACAGGGGGCCCAGCGGCTACGAGCAGTACTTC
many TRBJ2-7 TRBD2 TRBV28 CASRDASGGVYEQYF TGTGCCAGCAGGGACGCTAGCGGGGGGGTCTACGAGCAGTACTTC
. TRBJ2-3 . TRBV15 CATSRDRLARDTQYF TGTGCCACCAGCAGAGATCGCCTAGCGAGAGATACGCAGTATTTT
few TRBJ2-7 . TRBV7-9 CASSLPQGEQYF TGTGCCAGCAGCTTGCCTCAGGGCGAGCAGTACTTC
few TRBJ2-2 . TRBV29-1 CSVGRSTGELFF TGCAGCGTTGGCAGGTCCACCGGGGAGCTGTTTTTT
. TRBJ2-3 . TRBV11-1 CASSLVGHLKGRPPDTQYF TGTGCCAGCAGCTTAGTTGGACACCTCAAGGGACGGCCCCCAGATACGCAGTATTTT
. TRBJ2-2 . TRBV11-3 CASSLGRGPNTGELFF TGTGCCAGCAGCTTAGGGCGGGGGCCGAACACCGGGGAGCTGTTTTTT
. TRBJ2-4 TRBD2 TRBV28 CASSLALAGGPQYF TGTGCCAGCAGTTTAGCACTAGCGGGAGGGCCGCAGTACTTC
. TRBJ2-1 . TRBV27 CASSLLAPNYNEQFF TGTGCCAGCAGTCTTCTAGCACCGAACTACAATGAGCAGTTCTTC
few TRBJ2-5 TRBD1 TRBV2 CASGQGAFQETQYF TGTGCCAGCGGACAGGGGGCTTTCCAAGAGACCCAGTACTTC
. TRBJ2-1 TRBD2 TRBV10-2 CASNFLAGGTNEQFF TGCGCCAGCAATTTCCTAGCGGGAGGCACCAATGAGCAGTTCTTC
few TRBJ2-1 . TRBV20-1 CRPGNNEQFF TGCAGGCCGGGGAATAATGAGCAGTTCTTC
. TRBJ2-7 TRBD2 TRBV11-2 CASSFQREIAYEQYF TGTGCCAGCAGCTTCCAGCGGGAGATAGCCTACGAGCAGTACTTC
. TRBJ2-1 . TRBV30 CAWSARYNEQFF TGTGCCTGGAGTGCGCGGTACAATGAGCAGTTCTTC
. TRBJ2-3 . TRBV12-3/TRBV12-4 CASSFLRIARDTDTQYF TGTGCCAGCAGTTTTCTCCGGATAGCGCGGGACACAGATACGCAGTATTTT
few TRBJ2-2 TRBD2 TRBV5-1 CASSPGAAGVTGELFF TGCGCCAGCAGCCCCGGAGCAGCGGGGGTGACCGGGGAGCTGTTTTTT
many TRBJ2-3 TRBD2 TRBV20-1 CSAGRLAPDTQYF TGCAGTGCTGGACGACTAGCCCCAGATACGCAGTATTTT
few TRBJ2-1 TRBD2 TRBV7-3 CASSLTGSSGPLKDNEQFF TGTGCCAGCAGCTTAACCGGCTCTAGCGGGCCCCTCAAGGACAATGAGCAGTTCTTC
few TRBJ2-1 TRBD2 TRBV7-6 CASSSPSGNYNEQFF TGTGCCAGCAGCTCGCCTAGCGGGAACTACAATGAGCAGTTCTTC
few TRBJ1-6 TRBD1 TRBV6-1 CASTYRRGGDNSPLHF TGTGCCAGCACCTACCGCAGGGGGGGAGATAATTCACCCCTCCACTTT
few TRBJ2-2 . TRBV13 CASSLLLGTGELFF TGTGCCAGCAGCTTATTACTTGGCACCGGGGAGCTGTTTTTT
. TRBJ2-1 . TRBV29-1 CSVEEGFYRGSYNEQFF TGCAGCGTTGAAGAGGGTTTCTATAGGGGATCCTACAATGAGCAGTTCTTC
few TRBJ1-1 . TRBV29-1 CSVGIGWGQNTEAFF TGCAGCGTTGGAATCGGTTGGGGCCAGAACACTGAAGCTTTCTTT
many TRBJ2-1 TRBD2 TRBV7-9 CASTGREYNEQFF TGTGCCAGCACAGGGAGGGAGTACAATGAGCAGTTCTTC
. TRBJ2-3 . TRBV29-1 CSVKNSISGLPTDTQYF TGCAGCGTAAAGAACAGTATAAGCGGCCTACCCACAGATACGCAGTATTTT
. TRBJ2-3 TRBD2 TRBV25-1 CASSPGLAGVSVSTDTQYF TGTGCCAGCAGTCCGGGACTAGCGGGAGTATCAGTGAGCACAGATACGCAGTATTTT
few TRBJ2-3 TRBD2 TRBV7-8 CASSFVAGALRDTQYF TGTGCCAGCAGCTTTGTAGCGGGGGCCCTACGGGATACGCAGTATTTT
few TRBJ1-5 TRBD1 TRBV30 CACSPGQGARQPQHF TGTGCCTGTTCTCCGGGACAGGGGGCGAGGCAGCCCCAGCATTTT
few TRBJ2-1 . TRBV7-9 CASSLLIGGPGNNEQFF TGTGCCAGCAGCTTATTGATTGGGGGGCCAGGTAACAATGAGCAGTTCTTC
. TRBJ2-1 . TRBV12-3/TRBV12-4 CASSFGRRPNEQFF TGTGCCAGCAGTTTTGGGCGCCGTCCCAATGAGCAGTTCTTC
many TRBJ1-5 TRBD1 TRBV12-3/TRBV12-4 CASRPKGAGNQPQHF TGTGCCAGCAGACCTAAGGGGGCAGGCAATCAGCCCCAGCATTTT
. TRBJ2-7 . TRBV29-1 CSVVGAREQYF TGCAGCGTTGTAGGGGCGCGAGAGCAGTACTTC
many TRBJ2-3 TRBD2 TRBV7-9 CASAYGSGRTDTQYF TGTGCCAGCGCGTATGGTAGCGGGCGAACAGATACGCAGTATTTT
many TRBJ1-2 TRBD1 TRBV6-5 CASSYTNRGSNYGYTF TGTGCCAGCAGTTACACCAACAGGGGTTCTAACTATGGCTACACCTTC
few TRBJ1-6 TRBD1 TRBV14 CASSQRTGGASSPLHF TGTGCCAGCAGCCAGAGGACAGGGGGCGCATCCTCACCCCTCCACTTT
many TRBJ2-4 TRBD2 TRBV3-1 CASSQVAGGDIQYF TGTGCCAGCAGCCAGGTGGCGGGGGGAGACATTCAGTACTTC
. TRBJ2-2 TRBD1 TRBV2 CARSLPRSGTGLGGELFF TGTGCCCGCAGTCTCCCCCGGTCCGGGACAGGATTAGGCGGGGAGCTGTTTTTT
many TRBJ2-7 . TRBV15 CATGRALLYEQYF TGTGCCACCGGCCGGGCTCTACTCTACGAGCAGTACTTC
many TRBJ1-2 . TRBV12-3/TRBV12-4 CASSWSGRSDGGTF TGTGCCAGCAGTTGGTCAGGGCGGTCGGATGGGGGGACCTTC
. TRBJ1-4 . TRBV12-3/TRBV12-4 CASSLEWTEEKLFF TGTGCCAGCAGTTTAGAATGGACGGAAGAAAAACTGTTTTTT
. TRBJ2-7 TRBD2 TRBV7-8 CASSGASGSSYEQYF TGTGCCAGCAGCGGTGCTAGCGGGAGCTCCTACGAGCAGTACTTC
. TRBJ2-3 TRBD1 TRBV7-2 CASSLAGTGYGGTDTQYF TGTGCCAGCAGCTTAGCCGGGACAGGGTACGGGGGCACAGATACGCAGTATTTT
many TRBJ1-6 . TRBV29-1 CSVGQAADSPLHF TGCAGCGTTGGGCAGGCGGCGGATTCACCCCTCCACTTT
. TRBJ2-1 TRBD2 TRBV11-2 CASSLFPSGNAYNEQFF TGTGCCAGCAGCTTATTCCCTAGCGGGAACGCCTACAATGAGCAGTTCTTC
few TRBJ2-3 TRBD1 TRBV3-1 CASSQEGTASTDTQYF TGTGCCAGCAGCCAAGAGGGGACAGCGAGCACAGATACGCAGTATTTT
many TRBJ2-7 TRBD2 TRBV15 CATSRVTHSGSGYEQYF TGTGCCACCAGCAGAGTTACCCATAGCGGGAGTGGCTACGAGCAGTACTTC